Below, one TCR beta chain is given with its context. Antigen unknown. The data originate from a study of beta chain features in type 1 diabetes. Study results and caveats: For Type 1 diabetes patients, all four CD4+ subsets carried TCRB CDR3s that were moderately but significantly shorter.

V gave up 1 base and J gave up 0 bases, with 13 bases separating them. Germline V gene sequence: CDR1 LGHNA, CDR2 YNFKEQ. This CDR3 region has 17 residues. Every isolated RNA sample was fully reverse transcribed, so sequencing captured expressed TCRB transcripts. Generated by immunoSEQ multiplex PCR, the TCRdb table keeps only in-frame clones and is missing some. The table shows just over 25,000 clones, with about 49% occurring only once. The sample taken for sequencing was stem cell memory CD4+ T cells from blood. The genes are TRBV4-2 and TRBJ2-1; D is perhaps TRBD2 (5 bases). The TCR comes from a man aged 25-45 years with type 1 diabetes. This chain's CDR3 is CASSQGETGYSYNEQFF. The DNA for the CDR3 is TGTGCCAGCAGCCAAGGGGAGACGGGCTACTCCTACAATGAGCAGTTCTTC.